Below are 18 T cell receptor beta chains sequenced from a single sample in a study of OX40 agonist ivuxolimab in advanced cancers. Clones were read by immunoSEQ multiplex PCR, and TCRdb kept only the in-frame ones, dropping some. This sample yields about 60,000 clones, of which approximately 84% are seen a single time; approximately 11% belongs to the top ten. The sample here was CD4+ or CD8+ T cells sorted from blood, taken in a trial of the OX40 agonist ivuxolimab. These receptors originate from an adult with an advanced solid tumor such as melanoma, head and neck, liver or kidney cancer.

The genes are TRBV6-5 and TRBJ1-5; 7 bases align to TRBD1. The germline gives CDR1 MNHEY, CDR2 SVGAGI. The CDR3 is 15 residues long. V was pared by 0 bases and J by 4 bases, with 3 bases of the junction left unmatched. The CDR3 spells CASSYSVTGNQPQHF. DNA of the CDR3: TGTGCCAGCAGTTACTCCGTGACAGGGAATCAGCCCCAGCATTTT.

The CDR3 sequence: CASSQVPGARNTEAFF. The CDR3 DNA reads as TGCGCCAGCAGCCAAGTCCCCGGGGCCCGGAACACTGAAGCTTTCTTT. The gene calls are TRBV4-1 and TRBJ1-1; the D gene is possibly TRBD1 (5 bases). The V gene lost 1 base and the J gene lost 1 base, with 13 bases spanning the gap. The germline V gene encodes CDR1 MGHRA and CDR2 YSYEKL. The CDR3 contains 16 residues.

This chain uses TRBV9 with TRBJ2-1, with 7 positions matching TRBD2. The CDR3 is 16 amino acids. Looked up from germline, CDR1 is SGDLS and CDR2 is YYNGEE. J was trimmed by 4 bases and V by 0 bases; bases with no gene match: 7. In DNA form, the CDR3 reads TGTGCCAGCAGCGTAGGGACTAGTGGGGGGTACAATGAGCAGTTCTTC. Translated, it gives CASSVGTSGGYNEQFF.

This clone rates as medium-sized. The chain is built from TRBV9 and TRBJ1-1; D call uncertain. Per germline, CDR1 SGDLS and CDR2 YYNGEE. The length of the CDR3 is 15 residues. Trimming removed 0 bases from V and 1 base from J, with 10 bases in between. CDR3 region: CASSVGQSANTEAFF. The CDR3, as DNA: TGTGCCAGCAGCGTAGGCCAGTCAGCGAACACTGAAGCTTTCTTT. Drawing the rest from reference TRBV9 and TRBJ1-1, the complete variable domain is DSGVTQTPKHLITATGQRVTLRCSPRSGDLSVYWYQQSLDQGLQFLIQYYNGEERAKGNILERFSAQQFPDLHSELNLSSLELGDSALYFCASSVGQSANTEAFFGQGTRLTVV.

The gene calls are TRBV19 and TRBJ2-7; maybe TRBD1 (5 bases). Trimming pared 11 bases from V and 3 bases from J, leaving 17 bases between. The germline gives CDR1 LNHDA, CDR2 SQIVND (reference sequence). The CDR3 has 13 residues. The CDR3 is CASQAQGLYEQYF. The CDR3 DNA is TGTGCCTCCCAGGCCCAGGGTCTCTACGAGCAGTACTTC. The entire variable domain, with the rest obtained from reference TRBV19 and TRBJ2-7, is as follows: DGGITQSPKYLFRKEGQNVTLSCEQNLNHDAMYWYRQDPGQGLRLIYYSQIVNDFQKGDIAEGYSVSREKKESFPLTVTSAQKNPTAFYLCASQAQGLYEQYFGPGTRLTVT.

This sequence joins TRBV18 and TRBJ1-4; TRBD1 might be the D (5 bases). CDR3 length equals 16 residues. V lost 5 bases to trimming and J lost 2 bases, with 15 bases between them. From germline, CDR1 is KGHSH and CDR2 LQKENI. CDR3 sequence: CASSSLQGDTNEKLFF. CDR3 DNA sequence: TGTGCCAGCTCATCGCTGCAGGGCGACACTAATGAAAAACTGTTTTTT.

The chain carries TRBV7-9 and TRBJ2-1; 9 bases are a match to TRBD2. Trimming removed 0 bases from V and 15 bases from J; junction bases left unmatched: 3. The CDR3 totals 12 residues. The germline V gene encodes CDR1 SEHNR and CDR2 FQNEAQ (reference sequence). The CDR3 reads CASSLAASGAFF. CDR3 DNA sequence: TGTGCCAGCAGCTTAGCCGCTAGCGGGGCGTTCTTC.

With respect to this clone: Additional DNA sequences in this sample encode the identical CDR3. V is TRBV29-1 and J is TRBJ1-2; D remains ambiguous. This CDR3 comprises 11 residues. Germline V gene sequence: CDR1 SQVTM, CDR2 ANQGSEA. The CDR3 spells CSVIGDYGYTF. In nucleotides, the CDR3 is TGCAGTGTGATAGGTGACTATGGCTACACCTTC.

This clone was counted only a few times. The chain has TRBV7-9 and TRBJ2-3; 10 bases fit TRBD1. Germline assignment: CDR1 SEHNR and CDR2 FQNEAQ (reference sequence). The V segment lost 4 bases and the J segment 5 bases; nucleotides outside the gene matches: 6. The CDR3 totals 15 residues. As DNA, the CDR3 is TGTGCCAGCAGCTCCGGGACAGGGGTATTAGATACGCAGTATTTT. It codes for CASSSGTGVLDTQYF.

J is TRBJ2-7 and V is TRBV7-8, with 9 bases identical to TRBD1. The CDR3 runs 13 residues. Germline CDR1 and CDR2: SGHVS and FQNEAQ. V shed 4 bases, J shed 5 bases, and the junction held 3 bases outside the gene matches. In DNA, the CDR3 is TGTGCCAGCAGCTCGGGACAGGGCCACGAGCAGTACTTC. Its protein product is CASSSGQGHEQYF.

The CDR3 here is CASDLGDRGYTF. In nucleotides, the CDR3 is TGTGCCAGCGATCTGGGAGATCGTGGCTACACCTTC. The chain combines TRBV2 with TRBJ1-2; no clear D gene. Germline V CDR1 and CDR2: SNHLY, FYNNEI. The CDR3 is made up of 12 amino acids. V dropped 8 bases and J dropped 7 bases, with 14 bases sitting between them.

This rearrangement joins TRBV2 to TRBJ1-1, with a possible D match to TRBD1 (6 bases). CDR1 and CDR2 from the germline V gene are SNHLY and FYNNEI. With 10 bases removed from V and 7 bases from J, the gap between germline ends came to 19 bases. CDR3 length: 13 amino acids. CDR3 sequence reads: CANIQGILIEAFF. The CDR3 region has the DNA TGTGCCAACATACAGGGCATTCTTATTGAAGCTTTCTTT.

The chain employs TRBV2 and TRBJ1-2; D possibly corresponds to TRBD1 (5 bases). Trimming removed 8 bases from V and 6 bases from J, with 10 bases in between. The CDR3 totals 11 residues. The germline CDR1 and CDR2 sequences are SNHLY and FYNNEI. CDR3 region: CASGGNHGYTF. CDR3 nucleotide sequence: TGTGCCAGCGGGGGTAATCATGGCTACACCTTC.

The CDR3 sequence: CASSDSSPETQYF. The CDR3 bases are TGTGCCAGCAGTGACAGCTCCCCAGAGACCCAGTACTTC. The chain links TRBV2 to TRBJ2-5; unclear D gene. V shed 3 bases and J shed 4 bases, with 9 bases lying between them. The CDR3 has 13 amino acids. CDR1 SNHLY and CDR2 FYNNEI come from the germline V gene.

This clone was seen once. The chain has TRBV7-3 and TRBJ2-1; 7 bases line up with TRBD2. The CDR3 covers 16 residues. The germline V gene has CDR1 SGHTA and CDR2 FQGTGA. Germline trimming cut 5 bases from V and 4 bases from J; bases unmatched to any gene: 11. The chain's CDR3 is CASSPLSGGSYNEQFF. CDR3 bases: TGTGCCAGCAGCCCCCTCTCGGGGGGTTCTTACAATGAGCAGTTCTTC.

The rearrangement links TRBV13 to TRBJ2-1; D unclear. CDR3 length: 13 amino acids. Trimming pared 4 bases from V and 9 bases from J, leaving 13 bases between. Germline V gene sequence: CDR1 PRHDT, CDR2 FYEKMQ (reference sequence). The CDR3 spells CASSYRAAVEQFF. CDR3 in DNA: TGTGCCAGCAGCTACCGGGCTGCCGTTGAGCAGTTCTTC. The full variable domain, in which reference TRBV13 and TRBJ2-1 provide the parts outside the CDR3, is AAGVIQSPRHLIKEKRETATLKCYPIPRHDTVYWYQQGPGQDPQFLISFYEKMQSDKGSIPDRFSAQQFSDYHSELNMSSLELGDSALYFCASSYRAAVEQFFGPGTRLTVL.

The rearrangement joins TRBV7-2 to TRBJ2-3; 11 positions match TRBD2. Germline loops: CDR1 SGHTA, CDR2 FQGNSA. This CDR3 contains 15 residues. V trimming: 3 bases; J trimming: 4 bases; junction bases outside the gene matches: 3. The CDR3 here is CASSFSGGAADTQYF. CDR3 nucleotides: TGTGCCAGCAGCTTTAGCGGGGGGGCCGCAGATACGCAGTATTTT.

This chain connects TRBV5-6 to TRBJ1-1; TRBD1 matches 8 bases. This CDR3 region has 13 residues. Germline-derived CDR1 and CDR2 are SGHDT and YYEEEE. V was pared by 3 bases and J by 7 bases, with 5 bases of the junction left unmatched. The CDR3 loop reads CASSSSGTGEAFF. The DNA of the CDR3 is TGTGCCAGCAGCTCATCTGGGACAGGTGAAGCTTTCTTT. The full variable domain, with the rest looked up from reference TRBV5-6 and TRBJ1-1, is DAGVTQSPTHLIKTRGQQVTLRCSPKSGHDTVSWYQQALGQGPQFIFQYYEEEERQRGNFPDRFSGHQFPNYSSELNVNALLLGDSALYLCASSSSGTGEAFFGQGTRLTVV.